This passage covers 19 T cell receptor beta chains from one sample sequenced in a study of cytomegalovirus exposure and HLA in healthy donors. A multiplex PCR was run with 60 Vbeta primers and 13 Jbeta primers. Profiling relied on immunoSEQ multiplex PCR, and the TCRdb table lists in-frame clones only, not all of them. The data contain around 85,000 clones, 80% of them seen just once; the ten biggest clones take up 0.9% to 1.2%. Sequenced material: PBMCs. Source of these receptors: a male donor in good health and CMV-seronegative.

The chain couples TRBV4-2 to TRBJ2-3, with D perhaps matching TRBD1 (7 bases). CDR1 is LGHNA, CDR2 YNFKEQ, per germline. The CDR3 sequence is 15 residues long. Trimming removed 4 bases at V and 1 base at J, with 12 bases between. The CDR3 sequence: CASSRQGEGTDTQYF. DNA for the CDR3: TGTGCCAGCAGCCGCCAGGGGGAGGGCACAGATACGCAGTATTTT.

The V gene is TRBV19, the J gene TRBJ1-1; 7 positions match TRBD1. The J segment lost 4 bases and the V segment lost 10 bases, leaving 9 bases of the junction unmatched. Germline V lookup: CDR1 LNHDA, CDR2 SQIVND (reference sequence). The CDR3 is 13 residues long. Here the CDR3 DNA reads TGTGCCACTGAGGAGAACAGGGGCACTGAAGCTTTCTTT. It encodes CATEENRGTEAFF.

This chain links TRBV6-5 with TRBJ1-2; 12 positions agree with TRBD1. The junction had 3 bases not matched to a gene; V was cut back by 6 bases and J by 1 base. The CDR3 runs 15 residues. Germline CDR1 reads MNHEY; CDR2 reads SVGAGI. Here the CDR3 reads CASRGQGALNYGYTF. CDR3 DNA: TGTGCCAGCAGGGGACAGGGGGCGCTTAACTATGGCTACACCTTC.

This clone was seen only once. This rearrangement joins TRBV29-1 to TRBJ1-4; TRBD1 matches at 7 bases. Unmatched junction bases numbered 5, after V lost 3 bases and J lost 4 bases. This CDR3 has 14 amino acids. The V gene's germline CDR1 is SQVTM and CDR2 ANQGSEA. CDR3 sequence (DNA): TGCAGCGTTGATACAGGGGAGATTAATGAAAAACTGTTTTTT. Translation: CSVDTGEINEKLFF.

Here the CDR3 reads CASSPLAGALGETQYF. The CDR3 DNA follows: TGTGCCAGTAGTCCCCTTGCAGGGGCGCTAGGAGAGACCCAGTACTTC. The chain joins TRBV19 to TRBJ2-5; tentatively, D is TRBD1 (6 bases). Trimming removed 5 bases at V and 4 bases at J, with 20 bases between. Germline CDR1 is LNHDA and CDR2 is SQIVND (reference sequence). The CDR3 runs 16 residues.

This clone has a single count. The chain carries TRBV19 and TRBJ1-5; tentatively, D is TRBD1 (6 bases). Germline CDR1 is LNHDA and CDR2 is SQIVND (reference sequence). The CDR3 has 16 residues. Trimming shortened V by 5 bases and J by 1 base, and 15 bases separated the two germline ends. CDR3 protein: CASSENQGMSNQPQHF. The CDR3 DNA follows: TGTGCCAGTAGTGAGAATCAGGGGATGAGCAATCAGCCCCAGCATTTT.

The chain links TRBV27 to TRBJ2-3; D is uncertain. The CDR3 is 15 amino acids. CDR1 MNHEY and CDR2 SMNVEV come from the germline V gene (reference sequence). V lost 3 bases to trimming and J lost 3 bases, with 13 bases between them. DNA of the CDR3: TGTGCCAGCAGTTTTCTAAGCCGCCGAACAGATACGCAGTATTTT. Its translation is CASSFLSRRTDTQYF.

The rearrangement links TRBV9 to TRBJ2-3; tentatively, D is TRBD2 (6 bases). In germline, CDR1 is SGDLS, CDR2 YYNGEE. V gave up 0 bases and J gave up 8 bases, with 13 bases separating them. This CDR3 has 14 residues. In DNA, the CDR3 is TGTGCCAGCAGCGTAGGGGTGGAGGGGTCTACGCAGTATTTT. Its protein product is CASSVGVEGSTQYF.

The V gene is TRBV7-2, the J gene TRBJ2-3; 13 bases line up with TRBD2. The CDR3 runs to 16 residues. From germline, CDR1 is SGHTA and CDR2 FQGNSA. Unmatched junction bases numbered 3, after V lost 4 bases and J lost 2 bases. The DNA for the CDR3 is TGTGCCAGCAGCTCCGGACTAGCGGGGGCCACAGATACGCAGTATTTT. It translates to CASSSGLAGATDTQYF.

The DNA for the CDR3 is TGTGCCAGCAGCGTAGGCGTCAGGGCGGCGGCAGATACGCAGTATTTT. It translates to CASSVGVRAAADTQYF. This chain joins TRBV9 and TRBJ2-3; D perhaps matches TRBD1 (5 bases). CDR3 size: 16 residues. Germline V gene data show CDR1 as SGDLS and CDR2 as YYNGEE. Trimming pared 0 bases from V and 4 bases from J, leaving 15 bases between.

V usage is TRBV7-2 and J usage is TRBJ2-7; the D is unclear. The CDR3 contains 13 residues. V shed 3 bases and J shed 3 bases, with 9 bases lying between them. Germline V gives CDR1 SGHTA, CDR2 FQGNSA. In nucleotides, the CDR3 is TGTGCCAGCAGCTTTTCAGGTCACTACGAGCAGTACTTC. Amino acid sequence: CASSFSGHYEQYF.

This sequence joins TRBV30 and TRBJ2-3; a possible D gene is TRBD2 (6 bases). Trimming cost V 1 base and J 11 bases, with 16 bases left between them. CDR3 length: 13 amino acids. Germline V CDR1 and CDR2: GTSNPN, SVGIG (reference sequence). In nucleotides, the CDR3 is TGTGCCTGGAGTGAAACACTAGCTATGGGGCAGTATTTT. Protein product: CAWSETLAMGQYF. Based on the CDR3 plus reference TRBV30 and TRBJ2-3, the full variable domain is SQTIHQWPATLVQPVGSPLSLECTVEGTSNPNLYWYRQAAGRGLQLLFYSVGIGQISSEVPQNLSASRPQDRQFILSSKKLLLSDSGFYLCAWSETLAMGQYFGPGTRLTVL.

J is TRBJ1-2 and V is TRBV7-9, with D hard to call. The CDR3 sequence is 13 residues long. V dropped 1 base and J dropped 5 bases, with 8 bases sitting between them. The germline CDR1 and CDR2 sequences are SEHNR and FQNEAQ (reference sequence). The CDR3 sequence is CASSLVRDYGYTF. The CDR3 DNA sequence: TGTGCCAGCAGCTTAGTGCGGGATTATGGCTACACCTTC.

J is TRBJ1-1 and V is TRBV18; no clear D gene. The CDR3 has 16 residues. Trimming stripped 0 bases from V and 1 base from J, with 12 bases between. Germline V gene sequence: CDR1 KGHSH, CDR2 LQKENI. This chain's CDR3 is CASSPPTRVKNTEAFF. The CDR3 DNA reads TGTGCCAGCTCACCACCCACTAGGGTGAAGAACACTGAAGCTTTCTTT.

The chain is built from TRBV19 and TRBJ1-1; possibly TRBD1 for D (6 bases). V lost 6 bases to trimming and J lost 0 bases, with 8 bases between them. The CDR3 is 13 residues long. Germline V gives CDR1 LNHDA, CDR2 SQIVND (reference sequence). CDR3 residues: CASRDSLNTEAFF. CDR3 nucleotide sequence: TGTGCCAGTAGGGACAGCCTGAACACTGAAGCTTTCTTT.

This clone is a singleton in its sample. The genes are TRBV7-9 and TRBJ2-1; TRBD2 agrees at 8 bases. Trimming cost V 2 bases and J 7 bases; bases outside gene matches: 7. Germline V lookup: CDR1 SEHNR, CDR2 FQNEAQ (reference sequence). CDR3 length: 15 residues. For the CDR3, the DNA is TGTGCCAGCAGCTTATCTGGCGGGGGGTTGAATGAGCAGTTCTTC. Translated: CASSLSGGGLNEQFF.

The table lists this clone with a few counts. The CDR3 here is CASSPITTGKNYGYTF. CDR3 DNA: TGCGCCAGCAGCCCTATCACGACAGGGAAGAACTATGGCTACACCTTC. The rearrangement links TRBV5-1 to TRBJ1-2; 7 positions agree with TRBD1. The germline gives CDR1 SGHRS, CDR2 YFSETQ. The CDR3 sequence is 16 residues long. The ends lost 4 bases at V and 2 bases at J; junction bases unmatched: 11.

CDR3 amino acids: CASSPIHEQFF. The DNA of the CDR3 is TGTGCCAGCAGCCCCATCCATGAGCAGTTCTTC. The chain employs TRBV7-8 and TRBJ2-1, with unresolved D. V was shortened by 5 bases and J by 8 bases, with 7 bases between the two germline ends. Germline V gene lookup returns CDR1 SGHVS and CDR2 FQNEAQ. The CDR3 length is 11 residues.

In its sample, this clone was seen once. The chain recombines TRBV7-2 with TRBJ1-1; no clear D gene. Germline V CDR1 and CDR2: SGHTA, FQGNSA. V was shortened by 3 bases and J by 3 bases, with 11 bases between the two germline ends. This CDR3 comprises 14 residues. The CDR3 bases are TGTGCCAGCAGCTTTGTGGGGAGGGACACTGAAGCTTTCTTT. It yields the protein CASSFVGRDTEAFF.